The following is a TCR beta chain sequence with its context. Its specificity is unknown. The data are from a study of T cell repertoires in cytomegalovirus infection. Study-wide context: Peptides in the study included HLA-C-restricted and HLA-B-restricted CMV epitopes. Public TCR beta signatures were indicative of both CMV infection and a matching HLA type.

Study-level points and caveats: CMV-specific TCR beta clonotypes restricted by HLA-C dominated the ex vivo response.

Each CDR3 protein is one row after TCRdb ran MiXCR on the reads. The sample comprises about 470,000 distinct CDR3 sequences, about 42% of which are singletons, and around 45% rests with the top ten. This CDR3 contains 13 residues. Germline-derived CDR1 and CDR2 are SQVTM and ANQGSEA. Trimming removed 3 bases from V and 10 bases from J; junction bases left unmatched: 6. The sequencing used cultured PBMCs, collected from culture after CMV antigen stimulation. This sequence joins TRBV29-1 and TRBJ2-1; TRBD2 aligns across 10 bases. This TCR came from a human donor in good health (CMV status not recorded). Some clones in this sample may be carry-over from other donors' samples. In nucleotides, the CDR3 is TGCAGCGTTGAGCCTAGCGGGAGTGGGGAGCAGTTCTTC. Its protein is CSVEPSGSGEQFF.